Listed below are T cell receptor beta chains from one sample, sequenced in a study of metastatic and nonmetastatic thyroid tumors. MiXCR reprocessed the PCR reads for TCRdb. The table includes about 24,000 clones, roughly 18% detected once. The specimen sequenced was blood. These receptor sequences come from a male donor with papillary thyroid cancer or a benign thyroid nodule (not recorded which). Some clones in this sample may be carry-over from other donors' samples. The CDR3 runs from the conserved cysteine through the conserved F or W. For some rows the clone size is stated as once, few or many, or as a class when expanded; others skip it.

V gene | clone size | CDR3 protein
TRBV6-1 | few | CTNSGRGRALETQYF
TRBV6-5 | many | CASSYSRDTEAFF
TRBV19 | few | CASRRAGVYNEQFF
TRBV6-1 | few | CASRGGQGTDTQYF
TRBV6-5 | few | CASSPQAGQGADEQFF
TRBV20-1 | many | CSTQGSENYNEQFF
TRBV20-1 | many | CSARTPLNTEAFF
TRBV4-1 | many | CASRQTGVTEAFF
TRBV11-2 | NA | CASSLVYEQYF
TRBV27 | few | CASSRHQHSNQPQHF
TRBV6-5 | medium-sized | CASSYSSGRGTDTQYF
TRBV6-1 | few | CASSEMTVTYEQYF
TRBV6-1 | NA | CASSGTPEGTDTQYF
TRBV12-3/TRBV12-4 | NA | CASSSPGQVYGYTF
TRBV9 | many | CASSVVSMPYGYTF
TRBV6-4 | few | CASSDGSGTDTQYF
TRBV6-1 | NA | CASSEPEGWAYGYTF
TRBV7-7 | many | CASSLQGAETQYF
TRBV6-1 | NA | CASRIQWDGGEKLFF
TRBV12-1 | many | CASSFGEGQNLKSYEQYF
TRBV25-1 | medium-sized | CASSDTGDGNTIYF
TRBV5-1 | many | CASSLWGLAGTDTQYF
TRBV11-3 | NA | CASSPFTGGTQYF
TRBV5-1 | many | CASSPDSRAPYGYTF
TRBV5-1 | NA | CASSFTAPRNTIYF
TRBV20-1 | NA | CSAALGGQGLDSNQPQHF
TRBV6-9 | medium-sized | CASSSTGTGELFF
TRBV27 | few | CASSFRGSGQPQHF
TRBV6-1 | few | CASSSVGQYRDAKNIQYF
TRBV6-5 | NA | CASSYAGNEQYF
TRBV3-1 | NA | CANSPGVRGNEQYF
TRBV3-1 | many | CASSPRTGGFSPLHF
TRBV7-8 | many | CASSFVAGGEEKLFF
TRBV6-2/TRBV6-3 | medium-sized | CASSYEGTTSYEQYF
TRBV6-1 | many | CASSTTGGEAFF
TRBV5-1 | NA | CASSLGWAETQYF
TRBV11-2 | many | CASSLDDAGAGSKTQYF
TRBV27 | NA | CASRPQQGAYGYTF
TRBV5-1 | NA | CASSSNPTGTDTQYF
TRBV4-1 | many | CASSQEAGLSNEKLFF
TRBV20-1 | many | CSASGGAGEADTQYF
TRBV28 | many | CASTGAGLARETQYF
TRBV28 | NA | CASSGTGTVTEAFF
TRBV20-1 | many | CSASRVGATNEKLFF
TRBV11-3 | many | CASSFSSSGSDTQYF
TRBV9 | many | CASSVGSRPNTGELFF
TRBV5-1 | many | CASSLGGEGAQETQYF
TRBV19 | many | CASSMTGGDTEAFF
TRBV5-1 | NA | CASSLTGKDYGYTF